This TCR beta chain is from a study of T cell repertoires in cytomegalovirus infection. TCRdb processed the reads anew with MiXCR; each CDR3 protein has one entry. The sample holds a few hundred thousand distinct CDR3 sequences, under 45% seen once. The CDR3 is made up of 16 amino acids. Per germline, CDR1 DFQATT and CDR2 SNEGSKA (reference sequence). V lost 3 bases and J lost 7, with 19 bases in between. This clonotype was detected only a few times. The antigen is undetermined. Sample: cultured PBMCs, taken from culture after CMV antigen stimulation. This TCR came from a human donor in good health (CMV status not recorded). Some clones in this sample may be carry-over from other donors' samples. The genes are TRBV20-1 and TRBJ1-6; a possible D gene is TRBD1 (6 bases). The CDR3 coding sequence is TGCAGTGCTAGGGACCCCCTCGCAGGGGTGAATTCACCCCTCCACTTT. Translation gives CSARDPLAGVNSPLHF.